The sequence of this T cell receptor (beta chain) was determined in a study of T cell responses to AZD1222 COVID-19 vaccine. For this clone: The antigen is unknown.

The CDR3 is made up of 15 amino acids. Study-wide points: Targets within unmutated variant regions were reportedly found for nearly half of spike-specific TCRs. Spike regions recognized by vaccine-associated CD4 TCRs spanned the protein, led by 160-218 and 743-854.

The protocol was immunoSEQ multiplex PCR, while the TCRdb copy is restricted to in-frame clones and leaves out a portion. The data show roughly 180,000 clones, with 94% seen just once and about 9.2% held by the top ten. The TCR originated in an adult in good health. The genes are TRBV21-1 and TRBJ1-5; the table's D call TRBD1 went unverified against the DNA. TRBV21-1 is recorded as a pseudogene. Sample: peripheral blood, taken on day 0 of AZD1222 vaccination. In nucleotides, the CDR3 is TGTGCCAGCAGCAATCCGGGCCAGGGATTTGAGCCCCAGCATTTT. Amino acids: CASSNPGQGFEPQHF.